One and the same sample provided the 18 T cell receptor beta chains below, sequenced in a study of CXCR3-negative and CXCR3-positive naive CD8 T cells. Findings of the study overall: For CXCR3-positive naive cells, TRB CDR3s were more hydrophobic than those of CXCR3-negative naive cells.

It was by 5' RACE with UMI labels that the TRB cDNA libraries were prepared. From its re-call of the 5' RACE reads, TCRdb lists each CDR3 protein once, without DNA. This sample's table has roughly 120,000 distinct CDR3 sequences. Their specific antigens are unknown. Sequenced sample: naive CXCR3+ CD8+ T cells from blood. As for subset: CD45RO-CCR7+CD27+CD95- naive CD8+ T cells expressing CXCR3 (TNR3+). The receptors were gathered from a human donor in good health. Some clones in this sample may be carry-over from other donors' samples.

This chain uses TRBV20-1 with TRBJ2-5. Germline lookup yields CDR1 DFQATT and CDR2 SNEGSKA (reference sequence). The CDR3 has 12 residues. The CDR3 sequence is CSATRAQETQYF.

The J gene is TRBJ2-7, the V gene TRBV13. Germline CDR1 reads PRHDT; CDR2 reads FYEKMQ (reference sequence). This CDR3 region has 12 residues. The CDR3 sequence: CASRGSSYEQYF.

CDR3 sequence: CASSSWTSGTDTQYF. The chain employs TRBV27 and TRBJ2-3; TCRdb's assignment of TRBD2 cannot be checked, as there is no DNA. The CDR3 runs to 15 residues. Germline loops: CDR1 MNHEY, CDR2 SMNVEV (reference sequence).

This rearrangement joins TRBV5-1 to TRBJ2-3; the TRBD2 assignment by TCRdb is unverifiable without DNA. The CDR3 is made up of 18 amino acids. Germline assignment: CDR1 SGHRS and CDR2 YFSETQ. The CDR3 reads CASSLELAEIPYTDTQYF.

The chain uses TRBV28 and TRBJ1-4; TCRdb names TRBD1, which stays unverified in the absence of DNA. Germline CDR1 MDHEN, CDR2 SYDVKM. There are 15 residues in the CDR3. CDR3 sequence: CASNMTQGPNEKLFF.

This rearrangement joins TRBV7-3 to TRBJ1-6; as DNA is missing, the TRBD1 call by TCRdb cannot be tested. The V gene's germline CDR1 is SGHTA and CDR2 FQGTGA. There are 15 residues in the CDR3. CDR3 protein: CASSLGTGSNSPLHF. Using reference TRBV7-3 and TRBJ1-6 for the parts outside the CDR3, the full variable domain is GAGVSQTPSNKVTEKGKYVELRCDPISGHTALYWYRQSLGQGPEFLIYFQGTGAADDSGLPNDRFFAVRPEGSVSTLKIQRTERGDSAVYLCASSLGTGSNSPLHFGNGTRLTVT.

The rearrangement links TRBV14 to TRBJ1-2; TCRdb names TRBD1, which stays unverified in the absence of DNA. The CDR3 spans 15 residues. From germline, CDR1 is SGHDN and CDR2 FVKESK. The CDR3 here is CASSQAGGNGYGYTF.

The chain is built from TRBV25-1 and TRBJ1-3. Germline values: CDR1 MGHDK, CDR2 SYGVNS. The CDR3 spans 15 residues. The CDR3 reads CASSISTLSGNTIYF.

V gene TRBV6-5 combines with J gene TRBJ2-7; TCRdb's D gene call, TRBD1, goes unchecked for lack of DNA. CDR3 length: 15 residues. The germline V gene has CDR1 MNHEY and CDR2 SVGAGI. The CDR3 loop is CASSYDWDGTYEQYF.

This chain uses TRBV10-1 with TRBJ2-7; TCRdb picks TRBD1, but there is no DNA to check that call. The germline V gene encodes CDR1 WNHNN and CDR2 SYGVQD (reference sequence). This CDR3 has 14 residues. CDR3 residues: CASSGGEKPYEQYF.

The rearrangement joins TRBV7-9 to TRBJ1-4. This CDR3 is 17 amino acids long. The germline gives CDR1 SEHNR, CDR2 FQNEAQ (reference sequence). The CDR3 sequence is CASSQFRAGPANEKLFF.

This chain links TRBV4-1 with TRBJ1-2. Germline V CDR1 and CDR2: MGHRA, YSYEKL. The CDR3 has 14 residues. CDR3 residues: CASSQDLTARGYTF.

CDR3 sequence: CASSEYPVDTNTEAFF. The rearrangement uses TRBV25-1 and TRBJ1-1. Germline-derived CDR1 and CDR2 are MGHDK and SYGVNS. The CDR3 totals 16 residues.

V and J are TRBV7-6 and TRBJ1-5; lacking DNA, the TRBD1 call made by TCRdb goes unchecked. Germline CDR1 SGHVS, CDR2 FNYEAQ. CDR3 length: 14 amino acids. Here the CDR3 reads CASSPRGYNQPQHF.

The chain employs TRBV4-3 and TRBJ2-7; TCRdb lists TRBD1, though no DNA is available to test this call. CDR3 size: 15 residues. The germline V gene encodes CDR1 LGHNA and CDR2 YSLEER. This CDR3 is CASSPETGGSYEQYF.

The CDR3 loop is CASSSGPGTDTQYF. The chain recombines TRBV28 with TRBJ2-3; TCRdb lists TRBD1, though no DNA is available to test this call. Germline loops: CDR1 MDHEN, CDR2 SYDVKM. This CDR3 comprises 14 residues.

The rearrangement joins TRBV10-3 to TRBJ2-7; TCRdb lists TRBD1, though no DNA is available to test this call. Germline CDR1 and CDR2: ENHRY and SYGVKD. The CDR3 is 14 amino acids. The CDR3 sequence: CAISEVGEPYEQYF.

The rearrangement links TRBV29-1 to TRBJ2-3. Germline CDR1 is SQVTM and CDR2 is ANQGSEA. The CDR3 has 14 amino acids. CDR3 sequence reads: CSVVARQDVDTQYF.